This T cell receptor (beta chain) comes out of a study of regulatory T cells in long-lasting Graves disease. Study-wide results and limits: Persistent Graves' patients showed reduced TCR diversity versus newly diagnosed patients. Thyroid tissue was not studied; only peripheral blood was.

This clonotype was detected many times. Its antigen is as yet unknown. Time point noted: persistent/refractory GD, antithyroid drugs over 5 years with positive TRAb. PBMCs were the source of the RNA used for TCR sequencing. By American Thyroid Association guidelines, Graves' disease was diagnosed in the cohort. Patients were from an endocrinology department in Xi'an, China. Arm-PCR of CDR3 regions and iRepertoire HTBI primers were used to build TCR beta libraries. Via MiXCR, TCRdb re-called the multiplex PCR reads, giving one row per CDR3 protein. The sample holds some 430,000 distinct CDR3 sequences, 20% to 25% seen once. Germline lookup yields CDR1 KGHDR and CDR2 SFDVKD. This CDR3 region has 14 residues. V shed 4 bases and J shed 2 bases, with 10 bases lying between them.

V is TRBV24-1 and J is TRBJ2-5; no clear D. The clonotype originates from a female donor with Graves disease. The sample was peripheral blood mononuclear cells (PBMCs), taken when the disease was refractory, from a patient treated with antithyroid drugs. The CDR3 DNA is TGTGCCACCAGTGACCTAGGAGTTCAAGAGACCCAGTACTTC. Encoded protein: CATSDLGVQETQYF.